This TCR beta chain was profiled in a study of blood T cell repertoires in COVID-19. Germline CDR1 is MNHNY and CDR2 is SVGAGI (reference sequence). V was shortened by 2 bases and J by 6 bases, with 17 bases between the two germline ends. The CDR3 is made up of 16 amino acids. Generated by immunoSEQ multiplex PCR, the TCRdb table keeps only in-frame clones and is missing some. Altogether 210,000 or so clones are present, roughly 90% being singletons, with the ten largest covering 4% to 5.5%. The clonotype comes from a woman in her forties with acute or convalescent COVID-19. Sequencing used peripheral blood. The V gene is TRBV6-6, the J gene TRBJ1-5, with D hard to call. CDR3 protein: CASSYGGEIGGQPQHF. CDR3 coding DNA: TGTGCCAGCAGTTACGGTGGGGAGATCGGAGGTCAGCCCCAGCATTTT.